What follows are 4 T cell receptor beta chains derived from one specimen sequenced in a study of shared clonotypes between healthy human individuals. Method: immunoSEQ multiplex PCR; TCRdb's copy keeps in-frame clones and lacks some. The data contain around 480,000 clones, nearly 80% of them singletons. The sequenced material came from PBMCs. The receptors come from a woman between 35 and 50 years old in good health. Some clones in this sample may be carry-over from other donors' samples.

This chain's CDR3 is CASSAAGGSEQYF. The CDR3 coding sequence is TGTGCCAGCAGTGCCGCGGGGGGGTCCGAGCAGTACTTC. The V gene is TRBV25-1, the J gene TRBJ2-7; 9 bases match TRBD2. V lost 4 bases to trimming and J lost 6 bases; unmatched junction nucleotides: 4. The CDR3 covers 13 residues. Germline lookup yields CDR1 MGHDK and CDR2 SYGVNS.

V is TRBV7-2 and J is TRBJ2-3; the D gene is possibly TRBD2 (5 bases). The CDR3 runs to 15 residues. The V end was cut by 4 bases, the J end by 0 bases, with 11 bases between. CDR1 is SGHTA and CDR2 is FQGNSA in the germline V gene. The CDR3 reads CASSSGDLSTDTQYF. The CDR3 DNA follows: TGTGCCAGCAGCTCCGGGGATCTCAGCACAGATACGCAGTATTTT.

The chain uses TRBV9 and TRBJ2-7; possibly TRBD2 for D (6 bases). V was clipped by 0 bases and J by 4 bases, with 14 bases between them. Looked up from germline, CDR1 is SGDLS and CDR2 is YYNGEE. The CDR3 runs to 15 residues. In DNA form, the CDR3 reads TGTGCCAGCAGCGTAGGTCAGGGAGGTGGGTACGAGCAGTACTTC. Amino acid sequence: CASSVGQGGGYEQYF.

This clone appeared a single time. The junction departs from germline at one end; a sequencing error may be responsible. V and J are TRBV7-2 and TRBJ2-4, with D possibly being TRBD1 (6 bases). The CDR3 has 14 residues. Germline-derived CDR1 and CDR2 are SGHTA and FQGNSA. CDR3 coding DNA: TGTGCCAGCAGCTCCCTCGGAGGCCTCACAGGGATTTATTTC. This sequence encodes CASSSLGGLTGIYF.